This TCR beta chain was recovered during a study of T cells in Graves' hyperthyroidism and ophthalmopathy. Overall study findings and caveats: A model of 13 V-J features distinguished ophthalmopathy from stable hyperthyroidism.

What was amplified from RNA transcripts were TCR beta CDR3 regions. HTBI primers were the set used in a first-round RT-PCR of the TCR CDR3. Each CDR3 protein gets one entry after TCRdb re-called the multiplex PCR reads with MiXCR. Of over 450,000 distinct CDR3 sequences listed, roughly 17% are singletons. Many counts were recorded for this clonotype. Its antigen is not known. The germline CDR1 and CDR2 sequences are MGHDK and SYGVNS. With 4 bases removed from V and 0 bases from J, the gap between germline ends came to 7 bases. The CDR3 is 14 amino acids. The cohort's ophthalmopathy patients, a group with duration under 3 months, had a Clinical Activity Score of at least 3 and a NOSPECS grade of at least 4. Diagnoses used clinical symptoms, serum thyroxine and TRAb, thyroid ultrasound and orbital computed tomography.

This receptor was obtained from a woman between 18 and 30 years old with Graves' ophthalmopathy. The chain couples TRBV25-1 to TRBJ1-5, with D unclear. Sequenced sample: blood. CDR3 in DNA: TGTGCCAGCAGTGGTGGCCATAGCAATCAGCCCCAGCATTTT. It encodes CASSGGHSNQPQHF.